The 30 T cell receptor beta chains below all came from one sample that was sequenced in a study of yellow fever vaccine responses in identical twins. MiXCR, run by TCRdb on the RT-PCR reads, gives a single entry per CDR3 protein. The sample holds around 15,000 distinct CDR3 sequences, roughly 80% seen once. The source was T cells from blood (PBMCs), unsorted or a sorted subset (not recorded which), collected before or after yellow fever vaccination (not recorded which). The source of these receptors is a woman between 18 and 29 years old who received the yellow fever vaccine.

This chain joins TRBV13 and TRBJ2-5, with D unresolved. The CDR3 runs 10 residues. Looked up from germline, CDR1 is PRHDT and CDR2 is FYEKMQ (reference sequence). V was pared by 5 bases and J by 4 bases, with 2 bases between. CDR3 bases: TGTGCCAGCAGCGGAGAGACCCAGTACTTC. Residues: CASSGETQYF. Based on the CDR3 plus reference TRBV13 and TRBJ2-5, the full variable domain is AAGVIQSPRHLIKEKRETATLKCYPIPRHDTVYWYQQGPGQDPQFLISFYEKMQSDKGSIPDRFSAQQFSDYHSELNMSSLELGDSALYFCASSGETQYFGPGTRLLVL.

This clonotype was seen only a few times. V and J are TRBV2 and TRBJ2-3; no definite D call. The germline CDR1 and CDR2 sequences are SNHLY and FYNNEI. The ends were cut back, 4 bases at V and 3 bases at J, with 8 bases in the middle. This CDR3 region has 13 residues. DNA of the CDR3: TGTGCCAGCAGTGCCCAACAAACAGATACGCAGTATTTT. This encodes CASSAQQTDTQYF.

This chain uses TRBV29-1 with TRBJ2-5, with D possibly being TRBD2 (5 bases). CDR1 and CDR2 from the germline V gene are SQVTM and ANQGSEA. CDR3 length: 12 amino acids. V gave up 8 bases and J gave up 4 bases, with 14 bases separating them. The CDR3 nucleotides read TGCAGCTACGAGGCGGGCCGAGAGACCCAGTACTTC. This codes for CSYEAGRETQYF.

DNA for the CDR3: TGTGCCAGCAGTCCACTAGCGGGGGGGTACAATGAGCAGTTCTTC. Encoded protein: CASSPLAGGYNEQFF. The chain couples TRBV6-1 to TRBJ2-1, with 13 nucleotides matching TRBD2. This CDR3 spans 15 amino acids. Germline values: CDR1 MNHNS, CDR2 SASEGT. The V segment lost 5 bases and the J segment 4 bases; nucleotides outside the gene matches: 2.

This clonotype was observed a handful of times. The V and J genes are TRBV2 and TRBJ2-5; 9 nucleotides match TRBD1. The J segment lost 3 bases and the V segment lost 5 bases, leaving 7 bases of the junction unmatched. CDR3 length: 15 amino acids. From germline, CDR1 is SNHLY and CDR2 FYNNEI. This CDR3 is CASSPRDRAKETQYF. CDR3 DNA: TGTGCCAGCAGTCCCCGGGACAGGGCCAAAGAGACCCAGTACTTC. Based on the CDR3 plus reference TRBV2 and TRBJ2-5, the full variable domain is EPEVTQTPSHQVTQMGQEVILRCVPISNHLYFYWYRQILGQKVEFLVSFYNNEISEKSEIFDDQFSVERPDGSNFTLKIRSTKLEDSAMYFCASSPRDRAKETQYFGPGTRLLVL.

V is TRBV4-2 and J is TRBJ2-7, with a tentative D call TRBD2 (5 bases). V was shortened by 4 bases and J by 6 bases, with 19 bases between the two germline ends. Germline lookup yields CDR1 LGHNA and CDR2 YNFKEQ. The CDR3 covers 15 residues. The CDR3 nucleotides read TGTGCCAGCAGCCTCAGCACGGTTACCCTAGCCGAGCAGTACTTC. Translating it yields CASSLSTVTLAEQYF.

This clonotype appeared a single time. The rearrangement joins TRBV29-1 to TRBJ2-3; tentatively, D is TRBD1 or TRBD2 (6 bases each). V was shortened by 6 bases and J by 4 bases, with 11 bases between the two germline ends. The V gene's germline CDR1 is SQVTM and CDR2 ANQGSEA. This CDR3 has 12 amino acids. As DNA, the CDR3 is TGCAGCGTGGGGGGCACGGCAGATACGCAGTATTTT. Translating it yields CSVGGTADTQYF.

V usage is TRBV18 and J usage is TRBJ2-7; no definite D call. Trimming stripped 2 bases from V and 3 bases from J, with 8 bases between. Germline V lookup: CDR1 KGHSH, CDR2 LQKENI. The CDR3 totals 13 residues. The CDR3 DNA sequence: TGTGCCAGCTCACCAGGGGTGAACTACGAGCAGTACTTC. This sequence encodes CASSPGVNYEQYF.

J is TRBJ1-2 and V is TRBV11-2; D is ambiguous. The CDR3 has 16 amino acids. Germline V gene sequence: CDR1 SGHAT, CDR2 FQNNGV. The germline V and J ends were trimmed by 2 bases and 2 bases, with 15 bases remaining between them. CDR3 sequence: CASSLQVGPANYGYTF. CDR3 nucleotides: TGTGCCAGCAGCTTACAGGTTGGGCCAGCGAACTATGGCTACACCTTC.

The chain uses TRBV11-1 and TRBJ2-5, with D perhaps TRBD1 or TRBD2 (5 bases each). This CDR3 comprises 12 residues. CDR1 and CDR2 (germline): SGHAT, FQDESV (reference sequence). V was cut by 7 bases and J by 5 bases, with 11 bases left in between. The CDR3 sequence is CASIGAGETQYF. The DNA for the CDR3 is TGTGCCAGCATCGGGGCAGGGGAGACCCAGTACTTC.

The chain couples TRBV11-2 to TRBJ2-7, with 8 bases matching TRBD1. V dropped 7 bases and J dropped 3; count of bases not matched to a gene: 8. Germline CDR1 reads SGHAT; CDR2 reads FQNNGV. The CDR3 runs 14 residues. CDR3 amino acids: CASTQGTGNYEQYF. The CDR3 region has the DNA TGTGCCAGCACCCAGGGGACAGGTAACTACGAGCAGTACTTC.

The chain is built from TRBV7-9 and TRBJ2-1; 7 positions agree with TRBD2. Per germline, CDR1 SEHNR and CDR2 FQNEAQ (reference sequence). V was clipped by 5 bases and J by 2 bases; unmatched bases: 6. This CDR3 is built from 15 residues. DNA for the CDR3: TGTGCCAGCAGCCCCTGGGGGGGAACCTACAATGAGCAGTTCTTC. It codes for CASSPWGGTYNEQFF.

The rearrangement links TRBV2 to TRBJ2-2; 9 nucleotides agree with TRBD1. The CDR3 sequence is 14 residues long. Per the germline V gene, CDR1 is SNHLY and CDR2 is FYNNEI. V lost 5 bases, J lost 7 bases, and 5 bases stayed unmatched. CDR3 residues: CASSRTGVDGELFF. The CDR3 region has the DNA TGTGCCAGCAGTAGGACAGGGGTCGACGGGGAGCTGTTTTTT.

The chain carries TRBV2 and TRBJ2-3; possibly TRBD1 for D (6 bases). This CDR3 has 14 amino acids. Trimming shortened V by 3 bases and J by 2 bases, and 9 bases separated the two germline ends. CDR1 and CDR2 from the germline V gene are SNHLY and FYNNEI. The CDR3 loop reads CASSDGQYTDTQYF. The CDR3 DNA is TGTGCCAGCAGTGACGGACAGTACACAGATACGCAGTATTTT.

A remark on this clonotype: A read error may account for a junction end that differs from germline. The chain carries TRBV29-1 and TRBJ2-1; the match to TRBD2 covers 10 bases. The CDR3 extends over 11 amino acids. From germline, CDR1 is SQVTM and CDR2 ANQGSEA. CDR3 in DNA: TGCAGCGTCCAAGAGCGGGAGGGCCGTCTCTTC. Its protein product is CSVQEREGRLF.

The chain joins TRBV12-3 or TRBV12-4 to TRBJ2-6; no reliable D call. The CDR3 length is 14 residues. Trimming stripped 5 bases from V and 0 bases from J, with 5 bases between. In nucleotides, the CDR3 is TGTGCCAGCAGTACAAGCTCTGGGGCCAACGTCCTGACTTTC. Translation: CASSTSSGANVLTF.

The rearrangement links TRBV11-3 to TRBJ2-2, with 7 positions matching TRBD2. CDR3 length: 16 residues. V shed 2 bases and J 0 bases; nucleotides not matched to a gene: 3. From germline, CDR1 is SGHNT and CDR2 YENEEA. The CDR3 loop reads CASSLLGGTNTGELFF. The CDR3 DNA is TGTGCCAGCAGCTTACTCGGGGGGACGAACACCGGGGAGCTGTTTTTT. Supplemented by reference TRBV11-3 and TRBJ2-2, the full variable domain reads EAGVVQSPRYKIIEKKQPVAFWCNPISGHNTLYWYLQNLGQGPELLIRYENEEAVDDSQLPKDRFSAERLKGVDSTLKIQPAELGDSAVYLCASSLLGGTNTGELFFGEGSRLTVL.

This clonotype was recorded only once. The chain combines TRBV2 with TRBJ2-1; D is unclear. Trimming removed 4 bases at V and 6 bases at J, with 7 bases between. The CDR3 covers 12 residues. Germline V gene sequence: CDR1 SNHLY, CDR2 FYNNEI. CDR3 coding DNA: TGTGCCAGCAGTGGAGACATCAATGAGCAGTTCTTC. Translation: CASSGDINEQFF. The full variable domain, in which reference TRBV2 and TRBJ2-1 provide the parts outside the CDR3, is EPEVTQTPSHQVTQMGQEVILRCVPISNHLYFYWYRQILGQKVEFLVSFYNNEISEKSEIFDDQFSVERPDGSNFTLKIRSTKLEDSAMYFCASSGDINEQFFGPGTRLTVL.

This chain connects TRBV11-3 to TRBJ2-7; 7 bases fit TRBD2. The CDR3 has 15 amino acids. Germline V gene data show CDR1 as SGHNT and CDR2 as YENEEA. V was clipped by 1 base and J by 4 bases; unmatched bases: 7. The CDR3: CASSLGRAGLYEQYF. The CDR3, as DNA: TGTGCCAGCAGCTTAGGTCGAGCGGGGTTATACGAGCAGTACTTC.

The gene calls are TRBV12-3 or TRBV12-4 and TRBJ2-7; TRBD2 might be the D (6 bases). V was cut by 7 bases and J by 2 bases, with 15 bases left in between. This CDR3 comprises 14 residues. The CDR3 DNA reads TGTGCCAGCACGGATAGCGGAAACCCCTACGAGCAGTACTTC. It encodes CASTDSGNPYEQYF.

The rearrangement joins TRBV7-6 to TRBJ2-3, with 7 bases aligning to TRBD2. CDR3 length equals 15 residues. The V gene end was trimmed by 5 bases and the J gene end by 0 bases; junction bases not matched to a gene: 5. Germline V gene lookup returns CDR1 SGHVS and CDR2 FNYEAQ. CDR3 DNA: TGTGCCAGCAGCGTTGGGGGGGGAAGCACAGATACGCAGTATTTT. This sequence encodes CASSVGGGSTDTQYF.

The chain is built from TRBV20-1 and TRBJ2-7; D unresolved. This CDR3 contains 14 residues. Germline loops: CDR1 DFQATT, CDR2 SNEGSKA (reference sequence). Trimming removed 2 bases from V and 3 bases from J, with 14 bases in between. The DNA for the CDR3 is TGCAGTGCTAGATCCCGAAGCGCGAACTACGAGCAGTACTTC. Residues: CSARSRSANYEQYF.

The chain carries TRBV20-1 and TRBJ2-7; a possible D gene is TRBD2 (6 bases). This CDR3 contains 17 residues. Trimming removed 4 bases at V and 0 bases at J, with 22 bases between. Germline V gives CDR1 DFQATT, CDR2 SNEGSKA (reference sequence). This CDR3 is CSAMRPTRTMFSYEQYF. Written as DNA, the CDR3 is TGCAGTGCTATGAGGCCCACACGGACTATGTTCTCCTACGAGCAGTACTTC.

The chain carries TRBV28 and TRBJ1-5, with 8 positions matching TRBD1. Trimming removed 5 bases from V and 3 bases from J; junction bases left unmatched: 6. CDR1 is MDHEN, CDR2 SYDVKM, per germline. There are 15 residues in the CDR3. In DNA form, the CDR3 reads TGTGCCAGCAGTGCCGGGACAGGTAACAATCAGCCCCAGCATTTT. Its translation is CASSAGTGNNQPQHF.

The V and J genes are TRBV4-3 and TRBJ2-3, with a tentative D call TRBD2 (6 bases). Germline CDR1 LGHNA, CDR2 YSLEER. The CDR3 has 17 amino acids. The V end lost 0 bases, the J end lost 0 bases, and 13 bases lay between the germline ends. The CDR3 coding sequence is TGCGCCAGCAGCCAAGAAAGGGTAGCGGCTAGCACAGATACGCAGTATTTT. Its protein product is CASSQERVAASTDTQYF.

V is TRBV20-1 and J is TRBJ2-3; TRBD2 agrees at 8 bases. Germline CDR1 DFQATT, CDR2 SNEGSKA (reference sequence). The V gene end was trimmed by 3 bases and the J gene end by 3 bases; junction bases not matched to a gene: 14. CDR3 length: 17 amino acids. CDR3 sequence reads: CSASPLAGRGRTDTQYF. The DNA for the CDR3 is TGCAGTGCTAGTCCCCTAGCGGGCCGGGGAAGGACAGATACGCAGTATTTT.

V is TRBV11-2 and J is TRBJ2-7; 8 bases are shared with TRBD1. This CDR3 region has 14 residues. The germline V gene encodes CDR1 SGHAT and CDR2 FQNNGV. After removal of 6 bases from V and 6 bases from J, the junction contained 10 bases not matched to a gene. The CDR3 reads CASRRTGLTSEQYF. The CDR3 DNA sequence: TGTGCCAGCAGGAGGACAGGGTTGACGTCCGAGCAGTACTTC.

The V call is TRBV11-1, the J call TRBJ2-3; D gene ambiguous. Germline V lookup: CDR1 SGHAT, CDR2 FQDESV (reference sequence). This CDR3 has 13 residues. V was clipped by 2 bases and J by 4 bases, with 7 bases between them. The CDR3 DNA sequence: TGTGCCAGCAGCTTAAGGGATTCAGATACGCAGTATTTT. Translated: CASSLRDSDTQYF.

This chain uses TRBV7-9 with TRBJ2-5; no clear D gene. Germline V CDR1 and CDR2: SEHNR, FQNEAQ (reference sequence). V lost 3 bases, J lost 0 bases, and 5 bases lay in between. The CDR3 runs to 13 residues. In DNA form, the CDR3 reads TGTGCCAGCAGCTTCGTAGACCAAGAGACCCAGTACTTC. This sequence encodes CASSFVDQETQYF.

This clonotype was observed a handful of times. The chain joins TRBV11-2 to TRBJ2-3; D may be TRBD2 (5 bases). The CDR3 contains 15 residues. Trimming left V 6 bases short and J 1 base short, with 14 bases between. The germline V gene has CDR1 SGHAT and CDR2 FQNNGV. The CDR3 DNA is TGTGCCAGCAGTTTACCCCGGACTGGCACAGATACGCAGTATTTT. Its protein product is CASSLPRTGTDTQYF.